One sample yielded the 9 T cell receptor beta chains listed below, sequenced in a study of type 1 regulatory T cells. These TCRs' antigens remain unknown. One entry per CDR3 protein, called by TCRdb with MiXCR from the reads. Of 60,000 to 80,000 distinct CDR3 sequences in the sample, about 60% were seen once. The material sequenced was cultured T cells, either the whole culture or a sorted T cell fraction (not recorded which). Described subset: Tr1-enriched cell product generated in vitro against host alloantigens. These receptors all come from a human donor in good health.

In this sample, this clonotype turned up a few times. The rearrangement uses TRBV24-1 and TRBJ2-1, with TRBD2 matching 10 bases. The germline gives CDR1 KGHDR, CDR2 SFDVKD. J gave up 6 bases and V 4 bases, and 5 bases lay outside the gene matches. The length of the CDR3 is 15 residues. The CDR3 protein is CATSDPSGSGNEQFF. The DNA of the CDR3 is TGTGCCACCAGTGACCCTAGCGGGAGCGGCAATGAGCAGTTCTTC.

This clonotype was recorded once. This chain links TRBV2 with TRBJ2-7; D not certain. The CDR3 is made up of 12 amino acids. The V gene lost 3 bases and the J gene lost 4 bases, with 7 bases spanning the gap. Germline CDR1 and CDR2: SNHLY and FYNNEI. In DNA form, the CDR3 reads TGTGCCAGCAGTGAGGCCAAATACGAGCAGTACTTC. Amino acid sequence: CASSEAKYEQYF.

This clonotype was observed a few times. The chain uses TRBV9 and TRBJ1-2, with D unresolved. The germline V and J ends were trimmed by 3 bases and 5 bases, with 14 bases remaining between them. CDR3 length: 14 amino acids. CDR1 is SGDLS and CDR2 is YYNGEE in the germline V gene. CDR3 sequence (DNA): TGTGCCAGCAGCGCCAATGGTGGCGTGTATGGCTACACCTTC. It encodes CASSANGGVYGYTF.

The V and J genes are TRBV20-1 and TRBJ2-2; 9 nucleotides align to TRBD2. The CDR3 has 16 residues. J was trimmed by 1 base and V by 0 bases; bases with no gene match: 3. Looked up from germline, CDR1 is DFQATT and CDR2 is SNEGSKA (reference sequence). CDR3 nucleotide sequence: TGCAGTGCTAGAGATGCGACTAGCGGGAACACCGGGGAGCTGTTTTTT. It translates to CSARDATSGNTGELFF.

The rearrangement uses TRBV5-1 and TRBJ2-7, with 11 bases lining up with TRBD2. Germline loops: CDR1 SGHRS, CDR2 YFSETQ. Trimming cost V 0 bases and J 4 bases; bases outside gene matches: 12. CDR3 size: 18 residues. The DNA for the CDR3 is TGCGCCAGCAGCTTGGCCTTAACTAGCGGGGGAGGCGGTTACGAGCAGTACTTC. It codes for CASSLALTSGGGGYEQYF.

The chain joins TRBV5-1 to TRBJ2-3; the D is unclear. Per germline, CDR1 SGHRS and CDR2 YFSETQ. This CDR3 spans 15 amino acids. Trimming left V 1 base short and J 2 bases short, with 11 bases between. The CDR3 protein is CASSLRGVATDTQYF. DNA for the CDR3: TGCGCCAGCAGCTTGCGAGGTGTAGCCACAGATACGCAGTATTTT.

This clonotype came up a few times. J is TRBJ2-6 and V is TRBV5-5; D is ambiguous. Trimming left V 3 bases short and J 9 bases short, with 13 bases between. Germline V lookup: CDR1 SGHKS, CDR2 YYEKEE (reference sequence). The CDR3 totals 14 residues. The CDR3: CASSSTGAVNVLTF. The CDR3 nucleotides read TGTGCCAGCAGCTCCACCGGTGCTGTCAACGTCCTGACTTTC. Full variable domain (remainder filled in from reference TRBV5-5 and TRBJ2-6): DAGVTQSPTHLIKTRGQQVTLRCSPISGHKSVSWYQQVLGQGPQFIFQYYEKEERGRGNFPDRFSARQFPNYSSELNVNALLLGDSALYLCASSSTGAVNVLTFGAGSRLTVL.

The CDR3, as DNA: TGCAGTGCTAGATACTCACCCACGGGGCTAGCGGGCGTCCAAGAGACCCAGTACTTC. This translates into CSARYSPTGLAGVQETQYF. The V and J genes are TRBV20-1 and TRBJ2-5; 8 nucleotides align to TRBD2. Germline values: CDR1 DFQATT, CDR2 SNEGSKA (reference sequence). J gave up 1 base and V 2 bases, and 18 bases lay outside the gene matches. There are 19 residues in the CDR3.

The gene calls are TRBV6-2 or TRBV6-3 and TRBJ2-6; D remains unclear. CDR3 length: 19 residues. In germline, CDR1 is MNHEY, CDR2 SVGEGT. V lost 6 bases and J 0 bases, leaving 21 bases between the germline ends. In nucleotides, the CDR3 is TGTGCCAGCAGCTCCTCGGTGGGGTTAGGTTTCTCTGGGGCCAACGTCCTGACTTTC. Encoded protein: CASSSSVGLGFSGANVLTF.